Listed below are T cell receptor beta chains from one sample, sequenced in a study of blood T cell repertoires in COVID-19. Using immunoSEQ multiplex PCR, the repertoire was profiled, and TCRdb retains in-frame clones only, with some absent. Among over 75,000 clones, approximately 80% were seen once, and the ten largest hold approximately 34%. The sequenced sample was peripheral blood. The source is an elderly woman with active or convalescent COVID-19. Both conserved end residues are part of each CDR3. Each record gives: V gene, J gene, clone size, D gene, CDR3 protein, CDR3 DNA. A D gene is named only where the DNA matches it firmly. Rows give clone size only sometimes, using once, few, many, or a class for an expanded clone.

>TRBV28|TRBJ1-5|.|TRBD1
CASSQRQGNQPQHF
TGTGCCAGCAGTCAGAGACAGGGTAATCAGCCCCAGCATTTT
>TRBV9|TRBJ2-5|.|.
CASSVPDPRGTQYF
TGTGCCAGCAGCGTACCTGACCCCCGGGGGACCCAGTACTTC
>TRBV5-4|TRBJ2-5|.|.
CASSTEGTQYF
TGTGCCAGCAGCACAGAGGGGACCCAGTACTTC
>TRBV2|TRBJ2-5|.|.
CASSEVPETQYF
TGTGCCAGCAGTGAAGTCCCGGAGACCCAGTACTTC
>TRBV4-1|TRBJ1-5|few|.
CASSRQDSNNQPQHF
TGCGCCAGCAGCCGACAGGACAGTAACAATCAGCCCCAGCATTTT
>TRBV10-1|TRBJ2-7|.|.
CASSFRPSSYEQYF
TGCGCCAGCAGTTTTAGGCCTAGCTCCTACGAGCAGTACTTC
>TRBV5-1|TRBJ1-1|.|TRBD1
CASAPGTGGRGTEAFF
TGCGCCAGCGCACCGGGGACAGGGGGAAGAGGGACTGAAGCTTTCTTT
>TRBV12-5|TRBJ1-2|.|.
CASGFGGAYGYTF
TGTGCTAGTGGTTTTGGGGGGGCCTATGGCTACACCTTC
>TRBV6-5|TRBJ1-5|.|TRBD1
CATKRDRGNQPQHF
TGTGCCACCAAACGGGACAGGGGAAATCAGCCCCAGCATTTT
>TRBV19|TRBJ2-7|.|TRBD1
CASRQGVIGEQYF
TGTGCCAGTCGACAGGGGGTGATTGGCGAGCAGTACTTC
>TRBV6-6|TRBJ1-2|.|.
CASSYAGLGFGYGYTF
TGTGCCAGCAGTTACGCGGGGCTGGGGTTTGGGTATGGCTACACCTTC
>TRBV25-1|TRBJ2-2|.|.
CASSELAPGELFF
TGTGCCAGCAGTGAATTGGCACCCGGGGAGCTGTTTTTT
>TRBV3-1/TRBV3-2|TRBJ1-2|.|.
CASSPPPPERPNYGYTF
TGTGCCAGCAGCCCCCCCCCGCCAGAGCGGCCGAACTATGGCTACACCTTC
>TRBV6-2/TRBV6-3|TRBJ2-7|few|.
CASSHSLVYEQYF
TGTGCCAGCAGCCATAGCCTGGTTTACGAGCAGTACTTC
>TRBV2|TRBJ1-2|.|.
CASSDSTYGYTF
TGTGCCAGCAGTGACAGTACCTATGGCTACACCTTC
>TRBV18|TRBJ2-1|.|TRBD2
CASSPPSGGSWDEQFF
TGTGCCAGCTCACCACCGTCGGGAGGCTCTTGGGATGAGCAGTTCTTC
>TRBV7-2|TRBJ1-2|once|.
CASSPRGGAGYGYTF
TGTGCCAGCAGCCCGCGTGGGGGGGCTGGCTATGGCTACACCTTC
>TRBV30|TRBJ2-7|.|TRBD2
CAWTSGTSYEQYF
TGTGCCTGGACTAGCGGGACGAGCTACGAGCAGTACTTC
>TRBV9|TRBJ1-5|.|.
CASRLHNRIWGWRGNQPQHF
TGTGCCAGCAGGTTACACAACCGTATTTGGGGTTGGAGGGGCAATCAGCCCCAGCATTTT
>TRBV9|TRBJ1-1|.|.
CASSVSEGSSGAFF
TGTGCCAGCAGCGTTTCTGAGGGCTCTTCAGGAGCTTTCTTT
>TRBV6-5|TRBJ1-3|.|.
CASSSRGGSGNTIYF
TGTGCCAGCAGTTCGCGGGGGGGATCTGGAAACACCATATATTTT
>TRBV15|TRBJ2-3|.|TRBD2
CATSPGTSGSTDTQYF
TGTGCCACCAGCCCCGGGACTAGCGGGAGTACAGATACGCAGTATTTT
>TRBV10-1|TRBJ2-3|once|TRBD2
CASAIQAGRSQYF
TGCGCCAGCGCGATCCAAGCGGGACGATCGCAGTATTTT
>TRBV11-1|TRBJ2-7|once|.
CASSLGLDYEQYF
TGTGCCAGCAGCTTAGGGCTCGACTACGAGCAGTACTTC
>TRBV28|TRBJ1-2|.|.
CASSRDSNYGYTF
TGTGCCAGCTCCAGGGACTCTAACTATGGCTACACCTTC
>TRBV28|TRBJ1-5|few|.
CASREGWTGNQPQHF
TGTGCCAGCAGGGAGGGATGGACCGGCAATCAGCCCCAGCATTTT
>TRBV28|TRBJ2-7|few|.
CATQDRRSYEQYF
TGTGCCACCCAAGACAGACGCTCCTACGAGCAGTACTTC
>TRBV9|TRBJ1-4|.|TRBD1
CASSPAGGQGVQEKLFF
TGTGCCAGCAGCCCAGCGGGGGGACAGGGGGTTCAGGAAAAACTGTTTTTT
>TRBV7-2|TRBJ2-2|.|TRBD2
CASSLGLADYTGELFF
TGTGCCAGCAGCTTGGGACTAGCGGATTACACCGGGGAGCTGTTTTTT
>TRBV6-6|TRBJ1-4|.|TRBD1
CASSFGQGAGGEKLFF
TGTGCCAGCAGTTTCGGACAGGGGGCGGGGGGAGAAAAACTGTTTTTT
>TRBV2|TRBJ2-5|.|TRBD1
CASGPGQGRQETQYF
TGTGCCAGCGGACCTGGACAGGGGCGACAAGAGACCCAGTACTTC
>TRBV19|TRBJ1-1|.|TRBD1
CASSGGTGAEAFF
TGTGCCAGTAGTGGGGGGACAGGGGCTGAAGCTTTCTTT
>TRBV5-1|TRBJ2-3|.|TRBD2
CASSLSSGSRTDTQYF
TGCGCCAGCAGCTTAAGTAGCGGGAGCCGCACAGATACGCAGTATTTT
>TRBV6-1|TRBJ2-1|.|.
CASSGLAPSSYNEQFF
TGTGCCAGCAGTGGATTAGCACCGAGCTCCTACAATGAGCAGTTCTTC
>TRBV4-3|TRBJ2-2|.|.
CASSPAWGDTGELFF
TGCGCCAGCAGCCCCGCGTGGGGGGACACCGGGGAGCTGTTTTTT
>TRBV24-1|TRBJ2-1|.|TRBD2
CATSDRTSGAEEQFF
TGTGCCACCAGTGATCGGACTAGCGGGGCGGAAGAGCAGTTCTTC
>TRBV27|TRBJ1-2|.|TRBD1
CASSWTGGVSGGGYTF
TGTGCCAGCAGTTGGACAGGGGGCGTTAGCGGGGGTGGCTACACCTTC
>TRBV6-1|TRBJ1-1|.|TRBD1
CASSEQGVEAFF
TGTGCCAGCAGTGAACAGGGGGTAGAAGCTTTCTTT
>TRBV5-5|TRBJ1-5|few|TRBD1
CASSKGTESSVWNQPQHF
TGTGCCAGCAGCAAAGGGACAGAGAGCAGTGTGTGGAATCAGCCCCAGCATTTT
>TRBV10-3|TRBJ1-5|.|.
CAISETEGDQPQHF
TGTGCCATCAGTGAGACAGAGGGGGATCAGCCCCAGCATTTT
>TRBV28|TRBJ2-7|.|TRBD2
CASRPSGGSYEQYF
TGTGCCAGCAGGCCGAGCGGGGGGTCCTACGAGCAGTACTTC
>TRBV5-4|TRBJ2-1|.|.
CASSPARVSSYNEQFF
TGTGCCAGCAGCCCAGCACGGGTGAGCTCCTACAATGAGCAGTTCTTC
>TRBV2|TRBJ2-7|.|TRBD2
CASRGGTSKSYEQYF
TGTGCCAGCAGGGGAGGGACTAGCAAGTCCTACGAGCAGTACTTC
>TRBV6-2/TRBV6-3|TRBJ1-4|few|.
CASSLTLEKLFF
TGTGCCAGCAGCTTGACACTTGAAAAACTGTTTTTT
>TRBV6-2/TRBV6-3|TRBJ1-2|.|TRBD1
CASSLQGYGYTF
TGTGCCAGCAGTTTACAGGGGTATGGCTACACCTTC
>TRBV7-7|TRBJ2-1|.|TRBD2
CASSSTSGGSYNEQFF
TGTGCCAGCAGCTCGACTAGCGGGGGGAGTTACAATGAGCAGTTCTTC
>TRBV6-5|TRBJ2-3|.|.
CASSYHRGASDTQYF
TGTGCCAGCAGTTACCATCGGGGAGCCTCAGATACGCAGTATTTT
>TRBV4-3|TRBJ1-4|.|TRBD1
CASSQDRANEKLFF
TGCGCCAGCAGCCAGGACAGGGCTAATGAAAAACTGTTTTTT
>TRBV27|TRBJ1-2|.|.
CASSLRGLNGYTF
TGTGCCAGCAGTTTACGGGGGTTAAATGGCTACACCTTC
>TRBV30|TRBJ1-6|.|.
CAWSRSSYNSPLHF
TGTGCCTGGAGTCGGAGCTCCTATAATTCACCCCTCCACTTT
>TRBV11-3|TRBJ2-2|.|TRBD2
CASSPRSGLAGEETGELFF
TGTGCCAGCAGCCCAAGATCCGGACTAGCGGGAGAAGAAACCGGGGAGCTGTTTTTT
>TRBV5-5|TRBJ2-7|.|.
CASSLVRYEQYF
TGTGCCAGCAGCTTGGTACGGTACGAGCAGTACTTC
>TRBV7-9|TRBJ2-1|.|TRBD2
CASSPLAGAYNEQFF
TGTGCCAGCAGCCCGCTAGCGGGGGCCTACAATGAGCAGTTCTTC
>TRBV5-5|TRBJ2-7|few|TRBD2
CASSSAGVSYEQYF
TGTGCCAGCAGTTCCGCGGGGGTCTCCTACGAGCAGTACTTC
>TRBV27|TRBJ1-5|few|.
CASRGRDPYSNQPQHF
TGTGCCAGCAGGGGGAGGGACCCCTATAGCAATCAGCCCCAGCATTTT
>TRBV21-1|TRBJ2-7|.|.
CASSTDRAYEQYF
TGTGCCAGCAGCACAGACAGGGCTTACGAGCAGTACTTC
>TRBV28|TRBJ2-7|.|.
CAGSSTVTYEQYF
TGTGCCGGATCCAGCACAGTTACCTACGAGCAGTACTTC
>TRBV9|TRBJ2-1|.|.
CASSPRLSGSSYNEQFF
TGTGCCAGCAGCCCCAGACTTTCTGGTTCCTCCTACAATGAGCAGTTCTTC
>TRBV30|TRBJ2-4|.|TRBD2
CAWSVRGGSGYIQYF
TGTGCCTGGAGTGTGCGGGGCGGGAGTGGATACATTCAGTACTTC